The clone carrying this T cell receptor (beta chain) was picked up one time. This sample is drawn from a study of shared T cell receptors in the human thymus. Clones were sequenced by immunoSEQ multiplex PCR, and TCRdb holds only the in-frame ones, with some missing. The sample yields 720,000 or so clones, 80% to 90% seen once. The CDR3 runs 15 residues. Germline assignment: CDR1 SQVTM and CDR2 ANQGSEA. Losses at the gene ends were 0 bases for V and 5 bases for J; bases not matched to a gene: 9. The data were also submitted as part of a second study, on human thymus T cells. That study reports: Corrective cardiac operations yielded the resected thymus tissue. Unrelated individuals reportedly shared highly overlapping thymic TCR repertoires.

This TCR was sampled from a girl under three years old with a congenital heart defect. The rearrangement joins TRBV29-1 to TRBJ2-7; the match to TRBD1 covers 8 bases. Material for sequencing was thymocytes. The CDR3 coding sequence is TGCAGCGTTGAAGATCGGGCAGGGGGCTTCGACGAGCAGTACTTC. This gives the protein CSVEDRAGGFDEQYF.